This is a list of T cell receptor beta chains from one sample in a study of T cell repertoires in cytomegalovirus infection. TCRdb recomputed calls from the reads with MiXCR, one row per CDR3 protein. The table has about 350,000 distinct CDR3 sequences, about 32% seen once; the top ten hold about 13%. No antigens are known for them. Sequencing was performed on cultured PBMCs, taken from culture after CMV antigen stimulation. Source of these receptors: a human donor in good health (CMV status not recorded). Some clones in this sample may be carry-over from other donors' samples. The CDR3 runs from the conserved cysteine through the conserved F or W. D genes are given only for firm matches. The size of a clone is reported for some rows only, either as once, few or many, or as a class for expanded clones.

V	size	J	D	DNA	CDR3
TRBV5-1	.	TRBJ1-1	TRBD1	TGCGCCAGCAGCTTGGGCGCGACAGGGGATATCACTGAAGCTTTCTTT	CASSLGATGDITEAFF
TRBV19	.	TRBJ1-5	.	TGTGCCAGTAGTATCGCCAGGACCCAGCCCCAGCATTTT	CASSIARTQPQHF
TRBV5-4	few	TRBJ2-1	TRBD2	TGTGCCAGCAGCTTACTGGGACTAGCGGGAAATAATGAGCAGTTCTTC	CASSLLGLAGNNEQFF
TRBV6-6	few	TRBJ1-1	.	TGTGCCAGCTGGGGCGCAGCCATGAACACTGAAGCTTTCTTT	CASWGAAMNTEAFF
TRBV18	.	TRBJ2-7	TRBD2	TGTGCCAGCTCACCCCGACTAGCGGGAACATCCTACGAGCAGTACTTC	CASSPRLAGTSYEQYF
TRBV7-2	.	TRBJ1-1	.	TGTGCCAGCAGCTTAGTAATAGACCGGAACACTGAAGCTTTCTTT	CASSLVIDRNTEAFF
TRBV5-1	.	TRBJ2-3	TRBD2	TGCGCCAGCAGCCCCTGGACTAGCGGGGGCACAGATACGCAGTATTTT	CASSPWTSGGTDTQYF
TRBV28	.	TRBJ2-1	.	TGTGCCAGCAGTTTTAAGATCGGATATCTCTACAATGAGCAGTTCTTC	CASSFKIGYLYNEQFF
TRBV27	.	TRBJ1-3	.	TGTGCCAGCAGTTTACAGGGTGGAATCTCTGGAAACACCATATATTTT	CASSLQGGISGNTIYF
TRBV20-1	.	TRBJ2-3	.	TGCAGTGCTACTCGTAGCACAGATACGCAGTATTTT	CSATRSTDTQYF
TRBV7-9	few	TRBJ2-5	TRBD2	TGTGCCAGCAGCCTATACTCGCGGACTAGCTCGCGAGAGACCCAGTACTTC	CASSLYSRTSSRETQYF
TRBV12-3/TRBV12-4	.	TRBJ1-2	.	TGTGCCAGCAGGACCGGGACGAACTATGGCTACACCTTC	CASRTGTNYGYTF
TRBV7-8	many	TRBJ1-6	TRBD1	TGTGCCAGCAGCTTAAGGGGGCAGGCCGAACGGTCACCCCTCCACTTT	CASSLRGQAERSPLHF
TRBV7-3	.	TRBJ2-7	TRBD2	TGTGCCAGCAGCCTAGATGGGACTAGCGAGCAGTACTTC	CASSLDGTSEQYF
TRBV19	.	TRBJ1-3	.	TGTGCCAGTAGTATCATGCTCGGCGGATACTCTGGAAACACCATATATTTT	CASSIMLGGYSGNTIYF
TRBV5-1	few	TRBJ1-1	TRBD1	TGCGCCAGCAGCTCGTCCGGGACAGTGAACACTGAAGCTTTCTTT	CASSSSGTVNTEAFF
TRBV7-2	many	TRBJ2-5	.	TGTGCCAGCAGCTTCCTTTCGGTCGGGAATGGGGAGACCCAGTACTTC	CASSFLSVGNGETQYF
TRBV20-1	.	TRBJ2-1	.	TGCAGTGCTAGAGCCCCCAGCAAAGGGCAGTTCTTC	CSARAPSKGQFF
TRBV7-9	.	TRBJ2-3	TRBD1	TGTGCCAGCAGCGAGAGCACAGGGGCATACCTAGATACGCAGTATTTT	CASSESTGAYLDTQYF
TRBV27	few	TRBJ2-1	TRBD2	TGTGCCAGCCGTTCTACAAAGACTAGCGACTACAATGAGCAGTTCTTC	CASRSTKTSDYNEQFF
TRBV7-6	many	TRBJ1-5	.	TGTGCCAGCAGCTTAGGAGAGAATCAGCCCCAGCATTTT	CASSLGENQPQHF
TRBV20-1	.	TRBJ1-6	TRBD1	TGCAGTGCTAGGGGACAGGGGGCGCGTCATAATTCACCCCTCCACTTT	CSARGQGARHNSPLHF
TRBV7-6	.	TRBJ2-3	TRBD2	TGTGCCAGCAGCTTAGCAGCGGGAGTGAAAGATACGCAGTATTTT	CASSLAAGVKDTQYF
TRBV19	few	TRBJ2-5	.	TGTGCCAGTAGTATATCAGGGTCCCAAGAGACCCAGTACTTC	CASSISGSQETQYF
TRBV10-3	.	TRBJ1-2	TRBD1	TGTGCCATCAGACCTCCGGGACAGGGGAGCCATGGCTACACCTTC	CAIRPPGQGSHGYTF
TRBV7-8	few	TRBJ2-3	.	TGTGCCAGCACCCCAAGGCAAACAGATACGCAGTATTTT	CASTPRQTDTQYF
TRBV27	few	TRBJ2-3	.	TGTGCCAGCAGTCCCCTCGACTCACTAAGCACAGATACGCAGTATTTT	CASSPLDSLSTDTQYF
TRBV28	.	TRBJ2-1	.	TGTGCCAGCAGTTTGGTCGGGATCGACCGCAATGAGCAGTTCTTC	CASSLVGIDRNEQFF
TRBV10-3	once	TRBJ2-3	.	TGTGCCATCAGTGAGACCTCTCAATCAGATACGCAGTATTTT	CAISETSQSDTQYF
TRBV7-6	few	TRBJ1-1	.	TGTGCCAGCAGCTCCACGCTTGGGGTCACTGAAGCTTTCTTT	CASSSTLGVTEAFF
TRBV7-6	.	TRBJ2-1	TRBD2	TGTGCCAGCAGCTTAACTAGCGGGAGGAGCCGGGTTAATGAGCAGTTCTTC	CASSLTSGRSRVNEQFF
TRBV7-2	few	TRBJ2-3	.	TGTGCCAGCAGCTTCCTCCCGCCTTATCTACACACAGATACGCAGTATTTT	CASSFLPPYLHTDTQYF
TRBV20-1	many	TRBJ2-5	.	TGCAGTGCTAGTGGGGGGGCGGAGACCCAGTACTTC	CSASGGAETQYF
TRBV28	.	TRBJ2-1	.	TGTGCCAGCAGTTTCGGCCCTACTTTGTACAATGAGCAGTTCTTC	CASSFGPTLYNEQFF
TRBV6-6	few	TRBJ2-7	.	TGTGCCAGCAGTAAACAGGGCCACGAGCAGTACTTC	CASSKQGHEQYF
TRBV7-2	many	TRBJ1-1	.	TGTGCCAGCAGCCCCCAAGGGCCAGGAAGTACTGAAGCTTTCTTT	CASSPQGPGSTEAFF
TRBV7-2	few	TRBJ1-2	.	TGTGCCAGCAGCCCCTGGCAGGGAATAATTAACTATGGCTACACCTTC	CASSPWQGIINYGYTF
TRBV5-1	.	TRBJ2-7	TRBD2	TGCGCCAGCAGCGCCGGACTAGCTTCTCCCGAGCAGTACTTC	CASSAGLASPEQYF
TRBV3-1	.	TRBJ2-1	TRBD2	TGTGCCAGCAGCCGAAATGGACTAGCGGGAGTCCGTAATGAGCAGTTCTTC	CASSRNGLAGVRNEQFF
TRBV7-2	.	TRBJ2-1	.	TGTGCCAGCAGCTTAGGGGGAGGCCAATACAATGAGCAGTTCTTC	CASSLGGGQYNEQFF
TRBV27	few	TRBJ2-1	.	TGTGCCAGCAGTTCCCACAGACCCCAGAGCTCCTACAATGAGCAGTTCTTC	CASSSHRPQSSYNEQFF
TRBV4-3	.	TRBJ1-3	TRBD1	TGCGCCAGCAGCCAGCGGACAGGGATGGTCTCATGGAATGGAAACACCATATATTTT	CASSQRTGMVSWNGNTIYF
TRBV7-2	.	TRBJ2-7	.	TGTGCCAGCAGCTGGGGGCGGGTCGAGCAGTACTTC	CASSWGRVEQYF
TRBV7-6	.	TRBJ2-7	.	TGTGCCAGCAGCCAAAGCGAAGCAGACGAGCAGTACTTC	CASSQSEADEQYF
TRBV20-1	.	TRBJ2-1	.	TGCAGTGCTAAACGGGAGAGGGAGCAGTTCTTC	CSAKREREQFF
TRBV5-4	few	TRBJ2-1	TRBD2	TGTGCCAGCAGCGGGAGCGGGAGGACGAACAATGAGCAGTTCTTC	CASSGSGRTNNEQFF
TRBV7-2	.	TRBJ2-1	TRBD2	TGTGCCAGCAGCTTGGGTCTAGCGGGCTCCTACAATGAGCAGTTCTTC	CASSLGLAGSYNEQFF
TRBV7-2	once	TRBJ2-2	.	TGTGCCAGCAGCTTAGTAACAGGGAACACCGGGGAGCTGTTTTTT	CASSLVTGNTGELFF
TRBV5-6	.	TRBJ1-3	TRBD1	TGTGCCAGCAGCTTGGGCGACAGGGCTGGAAACACCATATATTTT	CASSLGDRAGNTIYF